Following are 14 T cell receptor beta chains from one sample sequenced in a study of blood T cell repertoires in COVID-19. Assay used: immunoSEQ multiplex PCR; TCRdb lists only in-frame clones, some missing. This sample carries a few hundred thousand clones, approximately 86% of them seen once, and the ten largest clones take roughly 8.5%. The sequenced sample was PBMCs or T cells enriched from blood (not recorded which). The source is an older woman who had recovered from COVID-19.

The gene calls are TRBV4-1 and TRBJ1-2; TRBD1 is a possible D gene (5 bases). Trimming removed 2 bases from V and 7 bases from J, with 14 bases in between. The CDR3 length is 14 residues. CDR1 MGHRA and CDR2 YSYEKL come from the germline V gene. The CDR3 spells CASSQRMGEVGYTF. CDR3 DNA sequence: TGCGCCAGCAGCCAAAGGATGGGGGAGGTTGGCTACACCTTC.

The CDR3 protein is CASSSLILSYNSPLHF. CDR3 coding DNA: TGTGCCAGCAGCTCGCTCATACTCTCCTATAATTCACCCCTCCACTTT. The chain has TRBV7-9 and TRBJ1-6; D is undetermined. V dropped 4 bases and J dropped 0 bases, with 10 bases sitting between them. The CDR3 runs to 16 residues. Germline V lookup: CDR1 SEHNR, CDR2 FQNEAQ (reference sequence).

This clone is a singleton in its sample. J is TRBJ1-4 and V is TRBV10-3; 9 bases are shared with TRBD1. The V and J ends lost 3 bases and 7 bases, in that order; junction bases with no gene match: 6. The CDR3 is 15 residues long. Germline V lookup: CDR1 ENHRY, CDR2 SYGVKD. CDR3 amino acids: CAISDPGTGSEKLFF. The CDR3 nucleotides are TGTGCCATCAGTGATCCCGGGACAGGGAGTGAAAAACTGTTTTTT.

This clone has a handful of counts. The V call is TRBV6-5, the J call TRBJ1-5; TRBD1 might be the D (6 bases). Germline V gene lookup returns CDR1 MNHEY and CDR2 SVGAGI. Trimming removed 6 bases from V and 7 bases from J, with 10 bases in between. This CDR3 has 12 amino acids. CDR3 nucleotide sequence: TGTGCCAGCAGCAACAGGGACCAGCCCCAGCATTTT. Translation gives CASSNRDQPQHF.

V usage is TRBV27 and J usage is TRBJ1-1; the D is unclear. The V gene lost 8 bases and the J gene lost 5 bases, with 9 bases spanning the gap. Germline V gives CDR1 MNHEY, CDR2 SMNVEV (reference sequence). This CDR3 spans 11 amino acids. The CDR3 nucleotides read TGTGCCAGCGGGAGAGGAACTGAAGCTTTCTTT. Protein sequence: CASGRGTEAFF.

V gene TRBV5-1 combines with J gene TRBJ2-2, with D uncertain. The CDR3 sequence is 15 residues long. The germline V gene encodes CDR1 SGHRS and CDR2 YFSETQ. V dropped 4 bases and J dropped 6 bases, with 16 bases sitting between them. The CDR3 loop is CASSPIRPLAGELFF. DNA for the CDR3: TGCGCCAGCAGCCCCATACGGCCCCTAGCCGGGGAGCTGTTTTTT.

The CDR3 DNA reads as TGTGCCAGCAGCCAGGCCGGGGGGCCGGATTCACCCCTCCACTTT. Translating gives CASSQAGGPDSPLHF. The genes are TRBV3-1 (or the pseudogene TRBV3-2) and TRBJ1-6; D perhaps matches TRBD1 (6 bases). Germline-derived CDR1 and CDR2 are LGHDT and YNNKEL (reference sequence). The V end was cut by 3 bases, the J end by 8 bases, with 14 bases between. CDR3 length: 15 residues.

V and J are TRBV5-4 and TRBJ1-2; 9 nucleotides line up with TRBD1. With V trimmed by 3 bases and J by 4 bases, 13 bases remained unmatched. Germline CDR1 reads SGHNT; CDR2 reads YYREEE (reference sequence). This CDR3 region has 17 residues. The CDR3 reads CASSSPPGTGRGYGYTF. The CDR3 DNA reads as TGTGCCAGCAGCTCTCCACCCGGGACAGGGAGGGGCTATGGCTACACCTTC.

The chain couples TRBV23-1 to TRBJ2-7; D not resolved. TRBV23-1 is flagged as an ORF with uncertain function. With 0 bases removed from V and 2 bases from J, the gap between germline ends came to 14 bases. CDR3 length: 16 amino acids. The CDR3 DNA sequence: TGCGCCAGCAGTCAATCGTGTCAGTGTGAAACCTACGAGCAGTACGTC. It translates to CASSQSCQCETYEQYV.

The genes are TRBV24-1 and TRBJ2-2; perhaps TRBD1 as D (6 bases). V lost 4 bases, J lost 2 bases, and 10 bases lay in between. CDR3 length: 15 residues. Germline CDR1 KGHDR, CDR2 SFDVKD. The CDR3 is CATSDPGTNTGELFF. The CDR3 nucleotides read TGTGCCACCAGTGACCCCGGGACAAACACCGGGGAGCTGTTTTTT.

This chain uses TRBV15 with TRBJ2-7; 7 bases fit TRBD1. Unmatched junction bases numbered 7, after V lost 1 base and J lost 1 base. The germline V gene encodes CDR1 LNHNV and CDR2 YYDKDF (reference sequence). The CDR3 runs to 16 residues. The CDR3 is CATSRVEGQRSYEQYV. In nucleotides, the CDR3 is TGTGCCACCAGCAGAGTCGAGGGACAGCGGTCCTACGAGCAGTACGTC.

The J gene is TRBJ1-6, the V gene TRBV24-1, with D unresolved. The CDR3 runs 18 residues. Germline assignment: CDR1 KGHDR and CDR2 SFDVKD. V shed 4 bases and J shed 0 bases, with 15 bases lying between them. The CDR3 DNA reads TGTGCCACCAGTGACGATGGCCAGATAAGCTCCTATAATTCACCCCTCCACTTT. It translates to CATSDDGQISSYNSPLHF.

This clone showed up just once. The chain joins TRBV11-2 to TRBJ2-7; D not resolved. This CDR3 has 15 residues. Per the germline V gene, CDR1 is SGHAT and CDR2 is FQNNGV. With 0 bases removed from V and 2 bases from J, the gap between germline ends came to 11 bases. The CDR3 DNA sequence: TGTGCCAGCAGCTTAGATCTTGTCAGTGCCTACGAGCAGTACTTC. As protein: CASSLDLVSAYEQYF.

V is TRBV3-1 (or the pseudogene TRBV3-2) and J is TRBJ1-2; tentative D call: TRBD1 (5 bases). The CDR3 totals 13 residues. The germline V gene encodes CDR1 LGHDT and CDR2 YNNKEL (reference sequence). V was cut by 4 bases and J by 6 bases, with 12 bases left in between. This CDR3 is CASSPRAGHGYTF. The DNA of the CDR3 is TGTGCCAGCAGCCCCAGGGCCGGCCATGGCTACACCTTC.